This T cell receptor beta chain derives from a study of T-cell memory formation after mild COVID-19. The overall study: The TCR clusters were mostly specific to one donor.

Trimming removed 5 bases at V and 16 bases at J, with 18 bases between. The CDR3 extends over 12 amino acids. A 5'RACE reaction primed in the constant segment made cDNA libraries of TCR alpha and TCR beta, and these carried sample barcodes and UMIs. TCRdb ran MiXCR on the 5' RACE reads and lists one entry per CDR3 protein. The top ten hold roughly 14% of the sample, which has about 450,000 distinct CDR3 sequences, less than 25% seen once. In regard to this clonotype: Its antigen is unknown.

Study-level points and caveats: Memory from before infection featured some responding clones, which suggests cross-reactive memory joined.

The sample was PBMCs or a T cell subset sorted from them (not recorded which). This chain joins TRBV12-3 or TRBV12-4 and TRBJ1-5, with D unclear. This sequence was found in an adult woman who had mild COVID-19 (a few samples of this study predate the infection). Cell type and time point are not known. CDR3 in amino acids: CASSNGKTRSHF. The CDR3 DNA reads TGTGCCAGCAGTAACGGCAAGACGAGGAGTCATTTT.